The 9 T cell receptor beta chains below all came from one sample that was sequenced in a study of blood T cell repertoires in COVID-19. This table comes from immunoSEQ multiplex PCR, and its TCRdb copy is limited to in-frame clones, with some not included. The profile shows 350,000 to 450,000 clones, about 90% of them singletons. The sequenced material came from PBMCs or T cells enriched from blood (not recorded which). Every receptor here comes from a man aged 40-49 years in a cohort exposed to, infected with or recovered from COVID-19 (not recorded which).

The rearrangement joins TRBV7-8 to TRBJ2-7; 7 bases match TRBD2. After removal of 0 bases from V and 4 bases from J, the junction contained 9 bases not matched to a gene. This CDR3 is 16 amino acids long. Germline CDR1 and CDR2: SGHVS and FQNEAQ. DNA for the CDR3: TGTGCCAGCAGCTTAGCTGGGGGAGGGCCTAGTTACGAGCAGTACTTC. It translates to CASSLAGGGPSYEQYF.

This chain connects TRBV19 to TRBJ1-2; possible D gene TRBD1, 5 bases. V lost 2 bases and J lost 9, with 13 bases in between. The CDR3 spans 13 residues. Looked up from germline, CDR1 is LNHDA and CDR2 is SQIVND (reference sequence). CDR3 region: CASSISQGNRYTF. CDR3 in DNA: TGTGCCAGTAGTATATCGCAGGGAAACCGCTACACCTTC.

This clone has just one count. The rearrangement joins TRBV25-1 to TRBJ1-4; D is uncertain. The germline V gene has CDR1 MGHDK and CDR2 SYGVNS. The germline V and J ends were trimmed by 6 bases and 8 bases, with 7 bases remaining between them. The CDR3 totals 11 residues. The CDR3 DNA sequence: TGTGCCAGCAGAGCCTCGGAAAAACTGTTTTTT. Protein product: CASRASEKLFF.

The chain employs TRBV5-1 and TRBJ1-5, with D perhaps matching TRBD1 (5 bases). CDR1 and CDR2 (germline): SGHRS, YFSETQ. V was shortened by 0 bases and J by 4 bases, with 11 bases between the two germline ends. This CDR3 has 15 amino acids. The DNA for the CDR3 is TGCGCCAGCAGCTTGGAAGGGGCTCGAAATCAGCCCCAGCATTTT. It yields the protein CASSLEGARNQPQHF.

The genes are TRBV3-1 (or the pseudogene TRBV3-2) and TRBJ1-5; D is possibly TRBD1 (5 bases). The V and J ends lost 0 bases and 6 bases respectively, with 6 bases between them. The germline CDR1 and CDR2 sequences are LGHDT and YNNKEL (reference sequence). The CDR3 covers 13 residues. CDR3 region: CASSQEGLQPQHF. The CDR3 region has the DNA TGTGCCAGCAGCCAAGAGGGGCTTCAGCCCCAGCATTTT.

The chain couples TRBV28 to TRBJ2-7, with D maybe TRBD2 (5 bases). Germline assignment: CDR1 MDHEN and CDR2 SYDVKM. The germline V and J ends were trimmed by 6 bases and 0 bases, with 18 bases remaining between them. The CDR3 totals 16 residues. The CDR3 DNA reads as TGTGCCAGCAGCCCATCGGAAGCGGCCCACTCCTACGAGCAGTACTTC. Translating gives CASSPSEAAHSYEQYF.

The chain combines TRBV19 with TRBJ1-1; D unresolved. From germline, CDR1 is LNHDA and CDR2 SQIVND (reference sequence). The CDR3 contains 13 residues. Trimming removed 1 base at V and 1 base at J, with 4 bases between. CDR3 loop: CASSIVENTEAFF. The CDR3, as DNA: TGTGCCAGTAGTATAGTAGAGAACACTGAAGCTTTCTTT.

This sequence joins TRBV7-2 and TRBJ2-1, with TRBD2 matching over 12 bases. Germline V gene data show CDR1 as SGHTA and CDR2 as FQGNSA. The trim removed 3 bases at V and 8 bases at J, leaving 8 bases unmatched. This CDR3 contains 16 residues. The CDR3 bases are TGTGCCAGCAGCTTGAAGCCTAGCGGGAGGGGGTATGAGCAGTTCTTC. Encoded protein: CASSLKPSGRGYEQFF.

V gene TRBV6-6 combines with J gene TRBJ2-3; D might be TRBD2 (5 bases). CDR3 length equals 12 residues. Trimming took off 6 bases at V and 6 bases at J, with 10 bases between the two ends. From germline, CDR1 is MNHNY and CDR2 SVGAGI (reference sequence). DNA of the CDR3: TGTGCCAGCAGAGTTAGCGCGGATACGCAGTATTTT. Translation: CASRVSADTQYF.